One T cell receptor (beta chain) is described in this entry. This sample was included in a study of blood T cell repertoires in COVID-19. The V gene's germline CDR1 is WNHNN and CDR2 SYGVQD (reference sequence). The CDR3 has 15 amino acids. V lost 0 bases to trimming and J lost 1 base, with 9 bases between them. The repertoire was sequenced with immunoSEQ multiplex PCR; TCRdb's copy has only in-frame clones and lacks some. The sample has a few hundred thousand clones; approximately 89% are singletons. The chain recombines TRBV10-1 with TRBJ1-1; the D gene is possibly TRBD1 (6 bases). The sequenced material came from peripheral blood. The TCR sequence derives from a woman aged 40 to 55 who had recovered from COVID-19. The CDR3: CASSESRGWNTEAFF. The CDR3 nucleotides read TGCGCCAGCAGTGAGTCCAGGGGATGGAACACTGAAGCTTTCTTT.